This T cell receptor beta chain emerged from a study of control samples from healthy donors and cancer patients. Here immunoSEQ multiplex PCR was the method, and the copy in TCRdb shows in-frame clones only, minus some. The sample lists 95,000 to 130,000 clones; 75% to 90% were seen once. This CDR3 is built from 14 residues. Germline CDR1 is SGHAT and CDR2 is FQDESV (reference sequence). The V gene end was trimmed by 3 bases and the J gene end by 2 bases; junction bases not matched to a gene: 3. Sequenced: PBMCs. The clonotype originates from a woman between 45 and 65 years old with colorectal cancer. This rearrangement joins TRBV11-1 to TRBJ2-7; 8 bases match TRBD1. The CDR3 bases are TGTGCCAGCAGCTTGACAGGGGCTACCTACGAGCAGTACTTC. Translation gives CASSLTGATYEQYF.